This TCR beta chain is from a study of blood T cell repertoires in COVID-19. The repertoire was sequenced with immunoSEQ multiplex PCR; TCRdb's copy has only in-frame clones and lacks some. In the table there are fewer than 300,000 clones, around 85% of which are singletons. Trimming cost V 0 bases and J 2 bases, with 10 bases left between them. Germline V gives CDR1 LGHNA, CDR2 YNFKEQ. This CDR3 has 15 amino acids. The TCR originated in a woman between 25 and 40 years old who had recovered from COVID-19. Sample: PBMCs or T cells enriched from blood (not recorded which). V gene TRBV4-2 combines with J gene TRBJ2-5, with D possibly matching TRBD2 (6 bases). CDR3 coding DNA: TGTGCCAGCAGCCAAGATCGGGGGACTCAAGAGACCCAGTACTTC. The encoded protein is CASSQDRGTQETQYF.